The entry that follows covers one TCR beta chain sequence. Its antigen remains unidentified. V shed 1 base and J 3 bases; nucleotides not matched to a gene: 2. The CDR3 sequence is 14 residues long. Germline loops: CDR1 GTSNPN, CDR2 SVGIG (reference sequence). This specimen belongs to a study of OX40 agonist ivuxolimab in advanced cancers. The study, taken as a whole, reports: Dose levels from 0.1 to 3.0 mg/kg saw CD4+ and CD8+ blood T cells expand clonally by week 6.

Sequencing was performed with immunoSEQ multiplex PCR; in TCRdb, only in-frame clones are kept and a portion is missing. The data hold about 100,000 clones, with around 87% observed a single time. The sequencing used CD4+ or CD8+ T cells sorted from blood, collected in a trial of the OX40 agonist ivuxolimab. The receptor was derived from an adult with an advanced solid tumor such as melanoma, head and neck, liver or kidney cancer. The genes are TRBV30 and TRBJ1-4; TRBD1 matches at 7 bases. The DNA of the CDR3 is TGTGCCTGGAGTGGACAGGGCTCTAATGAAAAACTGTTTTTT. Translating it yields CAWSGQGSNEKLFF.